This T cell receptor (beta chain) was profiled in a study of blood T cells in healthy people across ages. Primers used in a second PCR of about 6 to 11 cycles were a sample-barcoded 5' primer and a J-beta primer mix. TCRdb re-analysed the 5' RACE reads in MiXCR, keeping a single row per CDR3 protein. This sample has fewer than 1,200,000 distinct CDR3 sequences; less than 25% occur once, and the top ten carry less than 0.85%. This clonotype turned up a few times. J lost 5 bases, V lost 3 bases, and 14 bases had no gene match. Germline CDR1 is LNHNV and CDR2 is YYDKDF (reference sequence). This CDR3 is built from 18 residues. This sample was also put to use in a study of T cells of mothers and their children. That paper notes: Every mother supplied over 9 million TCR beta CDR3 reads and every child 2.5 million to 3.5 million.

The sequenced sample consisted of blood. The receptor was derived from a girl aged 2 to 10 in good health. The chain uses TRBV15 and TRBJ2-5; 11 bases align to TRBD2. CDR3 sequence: CATSREVTSGSMKETQYF. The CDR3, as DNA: TGTGCCACCAGCAGGGAGGTAACTAGCGGGAGTATGAAGGAGACCCAGTACTTC.